This T cell receptor (beta chain) is from a study of T cell repertoires in cytomegalovirus infection. At the level of the study: Matching HLA type and CMV infection were both indicated by public TCR beta signatures.

Details on this clonotype: Its antigen remains unidentified.

One entry per CDR3 protein results from TCRdb running MiXCR on the reads. The table lists about 900,000 distinct CDR3 sequences, approximately 31% of them singletons. Whole-study results and caveats: Ex vivo, HLA-C-restricted CMV-specific TCR beta clonotypes prevailed over the rest of the response. Identification of carriers of CMV plus the relevant HLA was achieved through cumulative public TCR beta family frequency.

V gave up 7 bases and J gave up 5 bases, with 19 bases separating them. The CDR3 contains 15 residues. The germline CDR1 and CDR2 sequences are KGHDR and SFDVKD. This specimen consisted of cultured CD8+ T cells from PBMCs, obtained from culture after CMV antigen stimulation. This chain joins TRBV24-1 and TRBJ2-5, with TRBD2 as a possible D gene (7 bases). This clonotype originated in a human donor in good health (CMV status not recorded). Some clones in this sample may be carry-over from other donors' samples. DNA for the CDR3: TGTGCCACCAGGGGGGCTAGCGGATCACGGGAGACCCAGTACTTC. Translating it yields CATRGASGSRETQYF.